This note documents a single TCR beta chain sequence. Its antigen is undetermined. The sample is drawn from a study of beta chain features in type 1 diabetes. Study-level points and caveats: Patients and controls would share equally any PCR tilt toward shorter templates. Compared to healthy donors, patients appeared to have naive, central memory and Treg TCRB repertoires that were more alike. A potential influence of HLA type upon TCRB rearrangement remained unresolved herein.

Based on CD45RO/CCR7/CD25/CD127/CD95/CD27, CD4+ regulatory, stem cell-like memory, naive and central memory cells were sorted. CDR1 SGHDT and CDR2 YYEEEE come from the germline V gene. V lost 2 bases to trimming and J lost 4 bases, with 18 bases between them. The CDR3 sequence is 16 residues long. cDNA synthesis used the whole RNA isolate, giving expressed TCRB sequences. TCRdb keeps only in-frame clones here, not all; method: immunoSEQ multiplex PCR. The table records roughly 230,000 clones, 9.6% of them present only once. V and J are TRBV5-6 and TRBJ1-2, with D possibly being TRBD1 (5 bases). The TCR comes from a woman aged 18-29 years in good health. The sequenced sample was naive CD4+ T cells from blood. The CDR3 spells CASSLIDNPGAYGYTF. CDR3 bases: TGTGCCAGCAGCTTAATCGACAACCCTGGGGCCTATGGCTACACCTTC.